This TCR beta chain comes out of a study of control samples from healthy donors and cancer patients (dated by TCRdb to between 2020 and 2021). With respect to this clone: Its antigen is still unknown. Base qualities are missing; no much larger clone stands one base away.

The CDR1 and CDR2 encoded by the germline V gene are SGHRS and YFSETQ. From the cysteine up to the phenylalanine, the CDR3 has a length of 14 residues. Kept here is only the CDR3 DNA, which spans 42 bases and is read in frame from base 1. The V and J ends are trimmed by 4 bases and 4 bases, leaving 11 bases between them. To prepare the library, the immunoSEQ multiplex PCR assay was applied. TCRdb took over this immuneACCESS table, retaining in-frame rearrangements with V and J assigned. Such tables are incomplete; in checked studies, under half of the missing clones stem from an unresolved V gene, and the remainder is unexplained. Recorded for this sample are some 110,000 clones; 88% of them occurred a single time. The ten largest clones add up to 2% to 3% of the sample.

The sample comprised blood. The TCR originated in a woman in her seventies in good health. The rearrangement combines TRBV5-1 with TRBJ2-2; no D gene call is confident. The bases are TGCGCCAGCAGCGAACGTAGCCCCACCGGGGAGCTGTTTTTT. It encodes CASSERSPTGELFF.